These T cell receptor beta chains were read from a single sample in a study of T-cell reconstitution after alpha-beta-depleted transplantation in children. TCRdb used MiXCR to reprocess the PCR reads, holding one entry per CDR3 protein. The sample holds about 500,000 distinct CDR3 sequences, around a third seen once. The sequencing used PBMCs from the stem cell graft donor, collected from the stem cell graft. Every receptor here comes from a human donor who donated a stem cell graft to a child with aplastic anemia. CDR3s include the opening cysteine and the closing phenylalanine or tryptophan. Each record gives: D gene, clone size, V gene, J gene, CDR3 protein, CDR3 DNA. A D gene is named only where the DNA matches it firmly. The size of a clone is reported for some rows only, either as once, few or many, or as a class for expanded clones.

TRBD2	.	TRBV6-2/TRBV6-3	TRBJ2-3	CASRTGTSGGDTQYF	TGTGCCAGCAGAACCGGGACTAGCGGGGGAGATACGCAGTATTTT
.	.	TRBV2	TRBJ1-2	CASSEMAGRGGYTF	TGTGCCAGCAGTGAAATGGCGGGGCGAGGTGGCTACACCTTC
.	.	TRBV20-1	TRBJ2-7	CSARDTLGVENSYEQYF	TGCAGTGCTAGAGACACCCTAGGGGTAGAGAACTCCTACGAGCAGTACTTC
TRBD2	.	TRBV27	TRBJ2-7	CASTGLAGGWGSEQYF	TGTGCCAGCACCGGACTAGCGGGAGGGTGGGGTTCGGAGCAGTACTTC
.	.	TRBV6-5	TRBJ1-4	CASSYSFRAVANEKLFF	TGTGCCAGCAGTTACTCGTTCAGGGCGGTGGCTAATGAAAAACTGTTTTTT
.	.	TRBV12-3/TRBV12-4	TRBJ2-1	CASRGGQYNEQFF	TGTGCCAGCAGGGGGGGACAGTACAATGAGCAGTTCTTC
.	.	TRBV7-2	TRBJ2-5	CASSSSASHRTQYF	TGTGCCAGCAGCAGCTCGGCTAGCCATCGTACCCAGTACTTC
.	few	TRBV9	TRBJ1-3	CASSVSDRLMPRGNTIYF	TGTGCCAGCAGCGTAAGTGACAGGTTGATGCCAAGGGGAAACACCATATATTTT
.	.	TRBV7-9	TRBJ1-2	CASSLAEGDGKNTF	TGTGCCAGCAGCTTAGCAGAGGGAGACGGGAAGAACACCTTC
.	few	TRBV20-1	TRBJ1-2	CSARDQGLDYGYTF	TGCAGTGCTAGAGATCAGGGGCTGGACTATGGCTACACCTTC
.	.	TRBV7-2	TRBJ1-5	CASSSRGTGNQPQHF	TGTGCCAGCAGCTCGCGAGGGACGGGCAATCAGCCCCAGCATTTT
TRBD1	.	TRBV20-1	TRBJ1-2	CSAREKGAPPGYTF	TGCAGTGCTAGAGAAAAGGGGGCGCCACCCGGCTACACCTTC
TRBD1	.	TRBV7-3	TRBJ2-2	CATKQGARTGELFF	TGTGCCACAAAACAGGGGGCGCGGACCGGGGAGCTGTTTTTT
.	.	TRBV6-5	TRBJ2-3	CASSYPAADTQYF	TGTGCCAGCAGTTACCCAGCGGCAGATACGCAGTATTTT
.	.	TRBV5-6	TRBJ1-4	CASRRSDEKLFF	TGTGCCAGCAGGCGGAGTGATGAAAAACTGTTTTTT
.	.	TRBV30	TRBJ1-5	CAWSVQASSSNQPQHF	TGTGCCTGGAGTGTACAGGCCAGCAGTAGCAATCAGCCCCAGCATTTT
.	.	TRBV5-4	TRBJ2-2	CASSLEPHSGELFF	TGTGCCAGCAGCTTGGAGCCTCATAGCGGGGAGCTGTTTTTT
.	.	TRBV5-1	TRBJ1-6	CASSSRSSVGSPLHF	TGCGCCAGCAGCTCAAGGTCGAGTGTGGGTTCACCCCTCCACTTT
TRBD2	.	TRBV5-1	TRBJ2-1	CASSPRLATDNEQFF	TGCGCCAGCAGCCCGAGACTAGCGACAGACAATGAGCAGTTCTTC
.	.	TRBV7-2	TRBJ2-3	CASSSPLGPADTQYF	TGTGCCAGCAGCTCCCCCTTAGGGCCGGCAGATACGCAGTATTTT
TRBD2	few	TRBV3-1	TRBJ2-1	CASSLTTAGPYNEQFF	TGTGCCAGCAGTCTAACCACAGCGGGACCCTACAATGAGCAGTTCTTC
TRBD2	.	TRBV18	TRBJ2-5	CASSPAGVLQETQYF	TGTGCCAGCTCACCCGCGGGAGTCTTGCAAGAGACCCAGTACTTC
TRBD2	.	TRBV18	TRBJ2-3	CASSQLPGTSLDTQYF	TGTGCCAGCTCACAATTACCCGGGACTAGCTTGGATACGCAGTATTTT
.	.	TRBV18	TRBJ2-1	CASSPSADRYNEQFF	TGTGCCAGCTCACCATCGGCAGACAGGTACAATGAGCAGTTCTTC
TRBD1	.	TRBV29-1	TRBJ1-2	CSVPGGGSNYGYTF	TGCAGCGTCCCAGGGGGCGGAAGTAACTATGGCTACACCTTC
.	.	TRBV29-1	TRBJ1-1	CSVPRTAGSEAFF	TGCAGCGTTCCCCGGACAGCTGGCTCTGAAGCTTTCTTT
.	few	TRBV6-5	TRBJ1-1	CASSYSQGRTEAFF	TGTGCCAGCAGTTACTCGCAGGGGAGGACTGAAGCTTTCTTT
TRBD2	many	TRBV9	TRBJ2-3	CASSVDSSGSGVDTQYF	TGTGCCAGCAGCGTAGATTCCAGCGGGAGTGGTGTGGATACGCAGTATTTT
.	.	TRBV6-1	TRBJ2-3	CASRLRSSTDTQYF	TGTGCCAGCCGCTTGAGATCTAGCACAGATACGCAGTATTTT
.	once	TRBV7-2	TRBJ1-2	CASSASRGQIYGYTF	TGTGCCAGCAGCGCCAGCCGTGGACAGATCTATGGCTACACCTTC
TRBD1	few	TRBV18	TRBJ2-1	CASSLMGQDYNEQFF	TGTGCCAGCTCACTCATGGGACAGGATTACAATGAGCAGTTCTTC
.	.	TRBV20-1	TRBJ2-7	CSASRPGKDEQYF	TGCAGTGCTAGCCGGCCAGGGAAGGACGAGCAGTACTTC
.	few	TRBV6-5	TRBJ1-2	CASSYSTGAHYGYTF	TGTGCCAGCAGTTACTCGACTGGGGCCCACTATGGCTACACCTTC
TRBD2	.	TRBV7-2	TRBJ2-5	CASSLESGRGEETQYF	TGTGCCAGCAGCTTAGAGAGCGGGAGAGGAGAGGAGACCCAGTACTTC
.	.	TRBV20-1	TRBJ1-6	CSAREEEGAIWPYNSPLHF	TGCAGTGCTAGAGAGGAAGAGGGCGCCATATGGCCCTATAATTCACCCCTCCACTTT
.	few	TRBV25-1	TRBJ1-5	CASSEWDNQPQHF	TGTGCCAGCAGTGAATGGGACAATCAGCCCCAGCATTTT
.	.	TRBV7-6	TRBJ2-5	CASSSPLVGETQYF	TGTGCCAGCAGCTCACCGTTAGTAGGAGAGACCCAGTACTTC
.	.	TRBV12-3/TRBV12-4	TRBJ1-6	CASSLKGKSSPLHF	TGTGCCAGCAGTTTAAAGGGAAAGAGTTCACCCCTCCACTTT
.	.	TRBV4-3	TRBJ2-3	CASSQGGPDTQYF	TGCGCCAGCAGCCAAGGGGGGCCAGATACGCAGTATTTT
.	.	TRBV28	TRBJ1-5	CASSLSLGRVQPQHF	TGTGCCAGCAGTTTATCCCTCGGGAGGGTTCAGCCCCAGCATTTT
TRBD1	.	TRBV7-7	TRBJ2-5	CASSQGSGQGKTQYF	TGTGCCAGCAGCCAAGGATCGGGACAGGGGAAGACCCAGTACTTC
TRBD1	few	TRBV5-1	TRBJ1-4	CASSPQAGGTNEKLFF	TGCGCCAGCAGCCCGCAGGCAGGGGGCACGAATGAAAAACTGTTTTTT
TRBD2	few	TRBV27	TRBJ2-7	CASSQSGRTYEQYF	TGTGCCAGCAGTCAAAGCGGGAGAACGTACGAGCAGTACTTC
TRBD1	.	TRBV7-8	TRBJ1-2	CASSSWGRQGASDGYTF	TGTGCCAGCAGCTCCTGGGGTAGACAGGGGGCGTCGGATGGCTACACCTTC
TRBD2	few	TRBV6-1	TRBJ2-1	CASILLAGADEQFF	TGTGCCAGCATCCTCCTAGCGGGAGCGGATGAGCAGTTCTTC
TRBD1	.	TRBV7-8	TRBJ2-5	CASSGAADRATQYF	TGTGCCAGCAGTGGAGCAGCGGACAGGGCGACCCAGTACTTC
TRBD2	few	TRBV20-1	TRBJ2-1	CSASSLRTSLSNEQFF	TGCAGTGCTAGTAGTTTGAGGACTAGTCTGTCAAATGAGCAGTTCTTC
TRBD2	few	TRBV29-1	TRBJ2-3	CSVAGLAGPDTQYF	TGCAGCGTAGCGGGACTAGCGGGACCAGATACGCAGTATTTT
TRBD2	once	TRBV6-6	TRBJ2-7	CASRTSGNYEQYF	TGTGCCAGTCGGACTAGCGGCAACTACGAGCAGTACTTC
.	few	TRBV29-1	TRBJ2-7	CSVLNDLARGEQYF	TGCAGCGTCCTAAACGACCTCGCCCGGGGCGAGCAGTACTTC
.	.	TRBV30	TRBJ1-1	CAWSVRRGAQLNTEAFF	TGTGCCTGGAGTGTACGTCGAGGGGCACAGCTGAACACTGAAGCTTTCTTT
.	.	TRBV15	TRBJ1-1	CATSRAGNMNTEAFF	TGTGCCACCAGCAGAGCAGGAAATATGAACACTGAAGCTTTCTTT
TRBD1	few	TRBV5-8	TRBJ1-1	CASSWTTGYDTEAFF	TGTGCCAGCAGCTGGACGACAGGGTATGACACTGAAGCTTTCTTT
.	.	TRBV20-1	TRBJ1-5	CSAEGQGRNQPQHF	TGCAGTGCGGAGGGGCAGGGCCGAAATCAGCCCCAGCATTTT